The entry that follows covers one T cell receptor beta chain sequence. This clone is a singleton in its sample. There is no known antigen for this receptor. No qualities accompany the bases; no much larger clone lies one base away. V trim: 0 bases; J trim: 5 bases; unmatched bases: 5. The germline V gene yields SGHRS for CDR1 and YFSETQ for CDR2. The cysteine opens and the phenylalanine closes a CDR3 of 16 amino acids. This entry keeps only the CDR3 DNA: 48 bases, framed from base 1. These data come from a study of T cell changes during pregnancy in multiple sclerosis (dated by TCRdb to about 2019). Regarding the research as a whole: The study looked at changes in the T cell repertoire across pregnancy in women with multiple sclerosis.

Library construction relied on the immunoSEQ multiplex PCR assay. As stored in TCRdb, this immuneACCESS dataset retains in-frame rearrangements with V and J assigned. A fraction of the clones does not appear; measured against another copy, unresolved V genes explain less than half of the discrepancy, and the remainder lacks a known reason. Present in this sample are more than 85,000 clones, around nine tenths of which were seen just once. The leading ten clones occupy more than 0.95% of the sample. The TCR comes from a female donor with multiple sclerosis, enrolled in a pregnancy study. Sequencing was performed on peripheral blood, taken in the second trimester of pregnancy. The V gene is TRBV5-1 and the J gene is TRBJ2-2, with 9 middle bases fitting TRBD1. The DNA sequence is given as TGCGCCAGCAGCTTGGTAGTGACAGGGGGGACCGGGGAGCTGTTTTTT. Its amino acids are CASSLVVTGGTGELFF.